One and the same sample provided the 22 T cell receptor beta chains below, sequenced in a study of blood T cells in healthy people across ages (dated by TCRdb to the mid-2010s). Library creation used 5' RACE. Sequenced on an Illumina HiSeq 2500. The second PCR ran for roughly 7 to 12 cycles and used a J-beta primer mix along with a sample-barcoded 5' primer. TCRdb applied fastp at Q25 and MiXCR to the public reads, then kept only in-frame beta chains. Each entry is one CDR3 protein sequence, shown with its most common DNA and genes. The table for this sample lists some 640,000 distinct CDR3 sequences; more than 40% of them were counted only once. The ten largest clones add up to 25% to 35% of the sample. The source material was blood. These receptor sequences come from a woman aged 55-70 years in good health.

The chain uses TRBV7-3 and TRBJ1-2; no definite D call. The ends were cut back, 5 bases at V and 4 bases at J, with 11 bases in the middle. This CDR3 is 13 amino acids long. Per germline, CDR1 SGHTA and CDR2 FQGTGA. This CDR3 reads CASSPTDGYGYTF. The CDR3 bases are TGTGCCAGCAGCCCAACGGACGGCTATGGCTACACCTTC.

The chain uses TRBV28 and TRBJ2-7; D tentatively fits TRBD1 or TRBD2 (5 bases each). This CDR3 has 15 residues. Germline loops: CDR1 MDHEN, CDR2 SYDVKM. Trimming left V 5 bases short and J 2 bases short, with 16 bases between. The CDR3 DNA follows: TGTGCCAGCAGTGCAACCGGGACGGCCGCCTACGAGCAGTACTTC. Protein sequence: CASSATGTAAYEQYF.

The chain has TRBV29-1 and TRBJ2-1, with TRBD2 matching over 9 bases. The end of the DNA is better explained by TRBJ2-7, so the J call may be wrong. Per the germline V gene, CDR1 is SQVTM and CDR2 is ANQGSEA. This CDR3 region has 16 residues. The CDR3 is CSVEGVAGDSYNEQYF. In DNA, the CDR3 is TGCAGCGTTGAAGGAGTAGCGGGAGACTCCTACAATGAGCAGTACTTC.

This clonotype was counted only a few times. This chain connects TRBV27 to TRBJ1-2; 7 bases align to TRBD1. J lost 8 bases, V lost 5 bases, and 11 bases had no gene match. Germline loops: CDR1 MNHEY, CDR2 SMNVEV (reference sequence). The CDR3 runs 14 residues. CDR3 residues: CASSPLGGGVGYTF. DNA for the CDR3: TGTGCCAGCAGTCCCTTGGGAGGGGGCGTAGGCTACACCTTC.

This clonotype was counted a few times. J is TRBJ2-3 and V is TRBV4-3; TRBD1 agrees at 7 bases. The CDR3 totals 17 residues. Germline V gene lookup returns CDR1 LGHNA and CDR2 YSLEER. Trimming at V came to 3 bases and at J to 0 bases, leaving 9 bases not matched to a gene. This chain's CDR3 is CASSQSPRRGSTDTQYF. CDR3 in DNA: TGCGCCAGCAGCCAGTCACCCCGCAGGGGGAGCACAGATACGCAGTATTTT.

This chain joins TRBV7-2 and TRBJ1-3, with D hard to call. Trimming shortened V by 3 bases and J by 5 bases, and 5 bases separated the two germline ends. CDR1 and CDR2 from the germline V gene are SGHTA and FQGNSA. The CDR3 sequence is 12 residues long. In DNA, the CDR3 is TGTGCCAGCAGCTTCATCCGAAACACCATATATTTT. This codes for CASSFIRNTIYF.

The rearrangement links TRBV6-2 or TRBV6-3 to TRBJ2-4, with 10 positions matching TRBD2. The J segment lost 0 bases and the V segment lost 6 bases, leaving 8 bases of the junction unmatched. The CDR3 consists of 17 residues. In germline, CDR1 is MNHEY, CDR2 SVGEGT. The CDR3 spells CASRTPTSGIAKNIQYF. As DNA, the CDR3 is TGTGCCAGCAGGACTCCTACTAGCGGGATAGCCAAAAACATTCAGTACTTC.

This clonotype was counted many times. The rearrangement joins TRBV12-3 or TRBV12-4 to TRBJ2-5, with 7 bases that match TRBD1. The tail of the sequence fits TRBJ2-7 better, so the J call may be wrong. This CDR3 has 12 residues. The CDR3 loop reads CASSLTGDEQYF. The DNA of the CDR3 is TGTGCCAGCAGTTTAACAGGGGACGAGCAGTACTTC.

The chain joins TRBV20-1 to TRBJ2-1; 7 nucleotides agree with TRBD2. The CDR3 contains 15 residues. Germline CDR1 DFQATT, CDR2 SNEGSKA (reference sequence). The J segment lost 7 bases and the V segment lost 1 base, leaving 10 bases of the junction unmatched. The DNA for the CDR3 is TGCAGTGCTAGAGGTGCGGGAGTAGGAAAAAATGAGCAGTTCTTC. It codes for CSARGAGVGKNEQFF.

The chain is built from TRBV7-2 and TRBJ2-7; no clear D gene. V was pared by 1 base and J by 0 bases, with 10 bases between. Germline V gives CDR1 SGHTA, CDR2 FQGNSA. The CDR3 is 15 amino acids. The CDR3 sequence: CASSLESGSSYEQYF. CDR3 in DNA: TGTGCCAGCAGCTTAGAATCCGGAAGCTCCTACGAGCAGTACTTC.

This clonotype was counted between two and nine times. This rearrangement joins TRBV7-3 to TRBJ2-6; 8 positions match TRBD1. The junction had 6 bases not matched to a gene; V was cut back by 5 bases and J by 0 bases. Germline CDR1 reads SGHTA; CDR2 reads FQGTGA. This CDR3 spans 17 amino acids. DNA of the CDR3: TGTGCCAGCAGCCCAGGGGGCATGAACTCTGGGGCCAACGTCCTGACTTTC. Its protein is CASSPGGMNSGANVLTF.

A note on this clonotype: Germline is not matched at one junction end, which may reflect a read error. The J gene is TRBJ2-1, the V gene TRBV6-2 or TRBV6-3; 10 positions match TRBD2. Germline CDR1 and CDR2: MNHEY and SVGEGT. The CDR3 contains 17 residues. CDR3 in amino acids: CASSSWTSGLRHNEQFF. CDR3 DNA: TGTGCCAGCAGTTCCTGGACTAGCGGCCTCCGCCACAATGAACAGTTCTTC.

J is TRBJ2-7 and V is TRBV20-1, with TRBD2 identical over 10 bases. Germline lookup yields CDR1 DFQATT and CDR2 SNEGSKA (reference sequence). The length of the CDR3 is 14 residues. The J segment lost 6 bases and the V segment lost 5 bases, leaving 10 bases of the junction unmatched. As DNA, the CDR3 is TGCAGTGCTCGGGGGACTAGCGATTTGGGCGAGCAGTACTTC. It yields the protein CSARGTSDLGEQYF.

The chain carries TRBV2 and TRBJ1-1, with 10 bases that match TRBD1. The CDR3 has 11 residues. Trimming removed 6 bases from V and 8 bases from J; junction bases left unmatched: 0. Germline V gene sequence: CDR1 SNHLY, CDR2 FYNNEI. The CDR3 DNA is TGTGCCAGCAGGACAGGGGGCGAAGCTTTCTTT. Translated, it gives CASRTGGEAFF.

The chain couples TRBV3-1 to TRBJ1-1; TRBD1 agrees at 7 bases. The germline CDR1 and CDR2 sequences are LGHDT and YNNKEL (reference sequence). Unmatched junction bases numbered 6, after V lost 4 bases and J lost 4 bases. The length of the CDR3 is 14 residues. The CDR3 bases are TGTGCCAGCAGCCCGGGACAGAAGAGCACTGAAGCTTTCTTT. Residues: CASSPGQKSTEAFF.

The chain is built from TRBV2 and TRBJ2-1, with TRBD2 matching over 7 bases. The V segment lost 4 bases and the J segment 9 bases; nucleotides outside the gene matches: 12. The CDR3 length is 15 residues. CDR1 is SNHLY and CDR2 is FYNNEI in the germline V gene. The CDR3 reads CASSVEAGIRGEQFF. The CDR3 DNA reads TGTGCCAGCAGTGTTGAAGCGGGAATCCGAGGTGAGCAGTTCTTC. Variable domain in full (rest from reference TRBV2 and TRBJ2-1): EPEVTQTPSHQVTQMGQEVILRCVPISNHLYFYWYRQILGQKVEFLVSFYNNEISEKSEIFDDQFSVERPDGSNFTLKIRSTKLEDSAMYFCASSVEAGIRGEQFFGPGTRLTVL.

V is TRBV28 and J is TRBJ2-5; D ambiguous. With the DNA end fitting TRBJ2-7 better, the J assignment may be wrong. CDR3 length: 12 residues. Germline CDR1 is MDHEN and CDR2 is SYDVKM. The CDR3: CASSLTYAEQYF. Written as DNA, the CDR3 is TGTGCCAGCAGTTTAACGTACGCCGAGCAGTACTTC.

The genes are TRBV29-1 and TRBJ2-1; 13 nucleotides align to TRBD2. After removal of 0 bases from V and 8 bases from J, the junction contained 10 bases not matched to a gene. The CDR3 extends over 17 amino acids. CDR1 SQVTM and CDR2 ANQGSEA come from the germline V gene. The CDR3 loop reads CSVEDPVTSGRLDEQFF. CDR3 sequence (DNA): TGCAGCGTTGAAGATCCTGTGACTAGCGGGAGGTTGGATGAGCAGTTCTTC.

This chain joins TRBV24-1 and TRBJ2-2, with a tentative D call TRBD1 (5 bases). The CDR3 is made up of 14 amino acids. Deletions cut 1 base from V and 5 bases from J, with 7 bases between. In germline, CDR1 is KGHDR, CDR2 SFDVKD. As DNA, the CDR3 is TGTGCCACCAGTGATTTTGCAGGGACCGGGGAGCTGTTTTTT. This gives the protein CATSDFAGTGELFF.

The rearrangement joins TRBV29-1 to TRBJ1-1, with D possibly TRBD1 on 5 matching bases. CDR3 length equals 15 residues. Per the germline V gene, CDR1 is SQVTM and CDR2 is ANQGSEA. Trimming removed 7 bases at V and 4 bases at J, with 22 bases between. This CDR3 reads CSARTGASPITEAFF. The CDR3, as DNA: TGCAGCGCCAGGACCGGGGCATCCCCCATCACTGAAGCTTTCTTT.

The chain combines TRBV29-1 with TRBJ2-3; D call uncertain. The CDR3 contains 8 residues. CDR1 and CDR2 from the germline V gene are SQVTM and ANQGSEA. CDR3 loop: CRTDTQYF. For the CDR3, the DNA is TGCAGAACAGATACGCAGTATTTT.

V gene TRBV15 combines with J gene TRBJ1-1; no clear D gene. CDR1 and CDR2 from the germline V gene are LNHNV and YYDKDF (reference sequence). CDR3 length: 12 residues. V lost 0 bases, J lost 4 bases, and 3 bases lay in between. CDR3 amino acids: CATSREGTEAFF. The CDR3 nucleotides are TGTGCCACCAGCAGAGAGGGCACTGAAGCTTTCTTT.